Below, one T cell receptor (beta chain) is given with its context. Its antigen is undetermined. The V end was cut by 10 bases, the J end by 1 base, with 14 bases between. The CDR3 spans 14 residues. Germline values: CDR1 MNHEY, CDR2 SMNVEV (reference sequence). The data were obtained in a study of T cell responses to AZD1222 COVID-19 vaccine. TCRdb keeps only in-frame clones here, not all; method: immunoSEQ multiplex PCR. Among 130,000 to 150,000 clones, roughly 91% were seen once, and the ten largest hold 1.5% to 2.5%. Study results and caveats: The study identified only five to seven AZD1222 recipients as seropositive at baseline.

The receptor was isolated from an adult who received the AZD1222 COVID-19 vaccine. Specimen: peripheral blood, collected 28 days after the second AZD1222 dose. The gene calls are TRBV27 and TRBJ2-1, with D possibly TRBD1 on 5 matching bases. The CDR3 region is CANQGYISYNEQFF. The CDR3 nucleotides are TGTGCCAACCAGGGATACATTTCCTACAATGAGCAGTTCTTC.